These 23 T cell receptor beta chains originate from one sample sequenced in a study of cytomegalovirus exposure and HLA in healthy donors. A multiplex PCR was run with 60 Vbeta primers and 13 Jbeta primers. The table came from immunoSEQ multiplex PCR; TCRdb's copy has only in-frame clones and leaves some out. The table gives around 70,000 clones; the top ten clones make up 1.5% to 2% of it. The sample comprised PBMCs. The source of these receptors is a woman aged 25-40 years in good health and CMV-seronegative.

The gene calls are TRBV6-4 and TRBJ2-1; no definite D call. The CDR3 covers 11 residues. Germline CDR1 reads MRHNA; CDR2 reads SNTAGT. The ends were cut back, 8 bases at V and 7 bases at J, with 9 bases in the middle. The CDR3 DNA follows: TGTGCCAGCGCTTCGGGTAATGAGCAGTTCTTC. Its translation is CASASGNEQFF.

The chain uses TRBV30 and TRBJ1-6, with 8 bases lining up with TRBD1. The ends lost 3 bases at V and 4 bases at J; junction bases unmatched: 5. The germline V gene has CDR1 GTSNPN and CDR2 SVGIG (reference sequence). The CDR3 has 15 residues. This CDR3 reads CAWRAGTGYNSPLHF. The CDR3 nucleotides read TGTGCCTGGAGAGCCGGGACAGGTTATAATTCACCCCTCCACTTT.

The chain uses TRBV7-9 and TRBJ1-4; 7 bases map to TRBD1. Unmatched junction bases numbered 18, after V lost 5 bases and J lost 3 bases. Germline CDR1 and CDR2: SEHNR and FQNEAQ (reference sequence). This CDR3 spans 19 amino acids. The CDR3 protein is CASSNPTGRTLYPNEKLFF. The CDR3 DNA reads TGTGCCAGCAGCAACCCGACAGGGCGAACCCTGTACCCTAATGAAAAACTGTTTTTT.

This chain connects TRBV7-6 to TRBJ1-1; D ambiguous. The CDR3 sequence is 13 residues long. Germline CDR1 SGHVS, CDR2 FNYEAQ. V was trimmed by 8 bases and J by 1 base, leaving 11 bases between them. The CDR3 sequence is CASATRGNTEAFF. In DNA form, the CDR3 reads TGTGCCAGCGCCACGCGGGGGAACACTGAAGCTTTCTTT.

This sequence joins TRBV19 and TRBJ2-3; TRBD2 aligns across 8 bases. Per the germline V gene, CDR1 is LNHDA and CDR2 is SQIVND (reference sequence). This CDR3 has 15 residues. Losses at the gene ends were 4 bases for V and 5 bases for J; bases not matched to a gene: 8. This CDR3 is CASSTVPGLVDTQYF. The DNA for the CDR3 is TGTGCCAGTAGTACTGTCCCGGGACTAGTAGATACGCAGTATTTT.

V gene TRBV7-6 combines with J gene TRBJ1-5, with D unresolved. Germline CDR1 and CDR2: SGHVS and FNYEAQ. This CDR3 spans 15 amino acids. Trimming took 2 bases from V and 6 from J, leaving 14 bases between them. CDR3 loop: CASSLNGDGGQPQHF. In DNA form, the CDR3 reads TGTGCCAGCAGCTTAAATGGGGATGGAGGTCAGCCCCAGCATTTT.

This chain links TRBV6-5 with TRBJ2-1, with D possibly TRBD1 on 5 matching bases. The CDR3 sequence is 13 residues long. Trimming stripped 0 bases from V and 14 bases from J, with 14 bases between. Per the germline V gene, CDR1 is MNHEY and CDR2 is SVGAGI. The CDR3, as DNA: TGTGCCAGCAGTTACTCGAAGTCAGGGTTTGAGTTCTTC. This encodes CASSYSKSGFEFF.

The DNA of the CDR3 is TGCGCCAGCAGCCAGGAGGACAGGCCCCTCTCTGACAATGAGCAGTTCTTC. Protein: CASSQEDRPLSDNEQFF. The V gene is TRBV4-1, the J gene TRBJ2-1, with 7 positions matching TRBD1. Germline V gene data show CDR1 as MGHRA and CDR2 as YSYEKL. The CDR3 is made up of 17 amino acids. Trimming at V came to 3 bases and at J to 5 bases, leaving 13 bases not matched to a gene.

The V call is TRBV28, the J call TRBJ2-1; a weak D match, TRBD2 (6 bases). The CDR3 sequence is 15 residues long. The germline CDR1 and CDR2 sequences are MDHEN and SYDVKM. V was cut by 6 bases and J by 4 bases, with 16 bases left in between. The chain's CDR3 is CASSLGTGGYNEQFF. CDR3 DNA: TGTGCCAGCAGCCTCGGGACTGGGGGTTACAATGAGCAGTTCTTC.

This rearrangement joins TRBV6-5 to TRBJ1-1; weak D call: TRBD1 (6 bases). Between the trimmed V and J ends, which lost 4 bases and 8 bases, there was a span of 23 bases. Germline CDR1 and CDR2: MNHEY and SVGAGI. The CDR3 is 16 amino acids. The CDR3 protein is CASSSTGSGLLSEAFF. For the CDR3, the DNA is TGTGCCAGCAGTTCCACAGGGTCCGGGTTACTGTCCGAAGCTTTCTTT.

This chain joins TRBV7-9 and TRBJ2-7; 10 bases fit TRBD1. Germline trimming cut 2 bases from V and 6 bases from J; bases unmatched to any gene: 7. Germline-derived CDR1 and CDR2 are SEHNR and FQNEAQ (reference sequence). The CDR3 length is 15 residues. The CDR3 sequence is CASSLWGTGESEQYF. CDR3 DNA: TGTGCCAGCAGCTTATGGGGGACAGGGGAAAGCGAGCAGTACTTC.

The chain has TRBV7-2 and TRBJ2-7, with TRBD1 identical over 9 bases. Germline assignment: CDR1 SGHTA and CDR2 FQGNSA. The V segment lost 4 bases and the J segment 7 bases; nucleotides outside the gene matches: 11. This CDR3 contains 15 residues. In DNA, the CDR3 is TGTGCCAGCAGCTGGCCCGGGACAGGGATATGGGAGCAGTACTTC. This translates into CASSWPGTGIWEQYF.

The chain has TRBV2 and TRBJ2-1, with 7 bases fitting TRBD1. V trimming: 6 bases; J trimming: 5 bases; junction bases outside the gene matches: 1. There are 12 residues in the CDR3. CDR1 and CDR2 (germline): SNHLY, FYNNEI. The CDR3 spells CASRQGNNEQFF. The CDR3 region has the DNA TGTGCCAGCAGACAGGGGAACAATGAGCAGTTCTTC.

V is TRBV18 and J is TRBJ2-1, with 9 bases fitting TRBD2. V lost 5 bases, J lost 6 bases, and 8 bases stayed unmatched. The germline CDR1 and CDR2 sequences are KGHSH and LQKENI. The CDR3 consists of 15 residues. The DNA of the CDR3 is TGTGCCAGCTCAGGTAGCGGGAGATCAATCAATGAGCAGTTCTTC. It translates to CASSGSGRSINEQFF. The full variable domain, in which reference TRBV18 and TRBJ2-1 provide the parts outside the CDR3, is NAGVMQNPRHLVRRRGQEARLRCSPMKGHSHVYWYRQLPEEGLKFMVYLQKENIIDESGMPKERFSAEFPKEGPSILRIQQVVRGDSAAYFCASSGSGRSINEQFFGPGTRLTVL.

Concerning this clone itself: In the same sample, other DNA sequences code for this CDR3. The chain is built from TRBV20-1 and TRBJ1-4; no firm D call. Germline V lookup: CDR1 DFQATT, CDR2 SNEGSKA (reference sequence). Between the trimmed V and J ends, which lost 5 bases and 8 bases, there was a span of 6 bases. This CDR3 is built from 10 residues. The CDR3 region is CSASGEKLFF. CDR3 in DNA: TGCAGTGCTTCGGGGGAAAAACTGTTTTTT.

The V gene is TRBV27, the J gene TRBJ1-1, with D maybe TRBD1 (6 bases). V lost 5 bases and J 6 bases, leaving 19 bases between the germline ends. Germline loops: CDR1 MNHEY, CDR2 SMNVEV (reference sequence). CDR3 size: 15 residues. The CDR3 bases are TGTGCCAGCAGTCCGTCCGCCAGGGGCATCCCTGAAGCTTTCTTT. Its translation is CASSPSARGIPEAFF.

The V gene is TRBV7-2, the J gene TRBJ1-2; 8 nucleotides match TRBD1. Looked up from germline, CDR1 is SGHTA and CDR2 is FQGNSA. The V and J ends lost 1 base and 0 bases, in that order; junction bases with no gene match: 4. The CDR3 sequence is 16 residues long. The CDR3 DNA sequence: TGTGCCAGCAGCTTAGGGACAGGGAGAGCTAACTATGGCTACACCTTC. Encoded protein: CASSLGTGRANYGYTF.

The chain combines TRBV5-1 with TRBJ1-2; 9 nucleotides line up with TRBD1. CDR1 is SGHRS, CDR2 YFSETQ, per germline. J gave up 0 bases and V 4 bases, and 4 bases lay outside the gene matches. CDR3 length: 15 amino acids. CDR3 sequence reads: CASSPGTGSNYGYTF. CDR3 coding DNA: TGCGCCAGCAGCCCGGGGACAGGGTCTAACTATGGCTACACCTTC.

This rearrangement joins TRBV7-3 to TRBJ2-2; D gene unclear. Looked up from germline, CDR1 is SGHTA and CDR2 is FQGTGA. The CDR3 has 13 residues. The V end was cut by 5 bases, the J end by 5 bases, with 9 bases between. CDR3 DNA sequence: TGTGCCAGCAGCATTCGTGTGACCGGGGAGCTGTTTTTT. It codes for CASSIRVTGELFF.

The chain is built from TRBV29-1 and TRBJ2-7; no definite D call. Per the germline V gene, CDR1 is SQVTM and CDR2 is ANQGSEA. Trimming pared 4 bases from V and 5 bases from J, leaving 6 bases between. The CDR3 has 10 residues. The CDR3: CSVGSDEQYF. The CDR3 coding sequence is TGCAGCGTTGGGAGCGACGAGCAGTACTTC.

This chain links TRBV6-1 with TRBJ2-1; TRBD2 aligns across 9 bases. Germline lookup yields CDR1 MNHNS and CDR2 SASEGT. This CDR3 has 15 amino acids. J was trimmed by 5 bases and V by 4 bases; bases with no gene match: 6. The CDR3 spells CASSVAGESDNEQFF. The CDR3 region has the DNA TGTGCCAGCAGTGTAGCGGGAGAATCCGACAATGAGCAGTTCTTC.

The V call is TRBV4-1, the J call TRBJ2-3, with 16 positions matching TRBD2. Losses at the gene ends were 4 bases for V and 1 base for J; bases not matched to a gene: 5. Germline V lookup: CDR1 MGHRA, CDR2 YSYEKL. The CDR3 extends over 18 amino acids. Here the CDR3 reads CASSPGLAGGPGTDTQYF. The CDR3 DNA is TGCGCCAGCAGCCCGGGACTAGCGGGAGGGCCAGGCACAGATACGCAGTATTTT.

This rearrangement joins TRBV6-1 to TRBJ2-7, with 13 bases matching TRBD2. Germline V lookup: CDR1 MNHNS, CDR2 SASEGT. This CDR3 is 15 amino acids long. V shed 8 bases, J shed 0 bases, and the junction held 4 bases outside the gene matches. CDR3 nucleotide sequence: TGTGCCAGCGGGACTAGCGGGACGAGCTCCTACGAGCAGTACTTC. Translating gives CASGTSGTSSYEQYF.